This TCR beta chain was observed in a study of vaccination and CD4 T cells after COVID-19. Study context: All convalescent patients were nasal swab PCR positive for SARS-CoV-2; 9 or 10 had mild and one severe disease. Collection of post-COVID samples occurred a median 101 days after diagnosis, spanning a range of 35 to 161. The authors exposed cells to overlapping spike peptides derived from SARS-CoV-2, HCoV-NL63, HCoV-OC43 and HCoV-229E.

Treatment reported: roughly 10-day PBMC culture with coronavirus spike peptide pools or control peptides (ViraFEST assay). Per the germline V gene, CDR1 is DFQATT and CDR2 is SNEGSKA (reference sequence). The CDR3 runs to 15 residues. V lost 6 bases and J 5 bases, leaving 20 bases between the germline ends. Concerning this clonotype: What it recognizes is unknown.

The Oncomine TCR Beta short-read assay sequenced DNA from cultured CD4+ T cells. CD4+ T cells were cultured, and genomic DNA was extracted from them. TCRdb analysed the PCR reads with MiXCR anew, one entry per CDR3 protein. The sample shows 15,000 to 20,000 distinct CDR3 sequences, 30% to 35% of them seen only once. Input material: cultured CD4+ T cells from blood. This sequence joins TRBV20-1 and TRBJ2-1; D is possibly TRBD2 (6 bases). The source is a human donor with COVID-19. CDR3 sequence: CSAIPSVGFDNEQFF. As DNA, the CDR3 is TGCAGTGCAATCCCTAGCGTTGGATTCGACAATGAGCAGTTCTTC.